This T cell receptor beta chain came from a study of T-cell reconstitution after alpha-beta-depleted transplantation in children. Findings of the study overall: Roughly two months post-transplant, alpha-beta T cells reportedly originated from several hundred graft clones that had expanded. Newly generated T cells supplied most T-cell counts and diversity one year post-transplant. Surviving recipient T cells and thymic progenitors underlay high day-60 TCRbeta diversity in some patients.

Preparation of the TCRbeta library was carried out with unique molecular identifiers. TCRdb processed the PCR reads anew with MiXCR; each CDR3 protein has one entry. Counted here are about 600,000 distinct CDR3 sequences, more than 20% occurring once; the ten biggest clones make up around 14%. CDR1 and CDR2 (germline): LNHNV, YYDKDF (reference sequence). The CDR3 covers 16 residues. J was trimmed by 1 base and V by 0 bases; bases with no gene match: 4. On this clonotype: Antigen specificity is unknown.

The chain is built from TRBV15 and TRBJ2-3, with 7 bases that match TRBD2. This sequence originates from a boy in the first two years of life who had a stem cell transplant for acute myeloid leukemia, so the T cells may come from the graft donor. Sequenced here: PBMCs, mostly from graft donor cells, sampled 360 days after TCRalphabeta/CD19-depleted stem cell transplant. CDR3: CATSRDLAGGTDTQYF. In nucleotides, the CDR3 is TGTGCCACCAGCAGAGATCTGGCGGGGGGCACAGATACGCAGTATTTT. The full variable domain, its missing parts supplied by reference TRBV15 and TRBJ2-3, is DAMVIQNPRYQVTQFGKPVTLSCSQTLNHNVMYWYQQKSSQAPKLLFHYYDKDFNNEADTPDNFQSRRPNTSFCFLDIRSPGLGDTAMYLCATSRDLAGGTDTQYFGPGTRLTVL.